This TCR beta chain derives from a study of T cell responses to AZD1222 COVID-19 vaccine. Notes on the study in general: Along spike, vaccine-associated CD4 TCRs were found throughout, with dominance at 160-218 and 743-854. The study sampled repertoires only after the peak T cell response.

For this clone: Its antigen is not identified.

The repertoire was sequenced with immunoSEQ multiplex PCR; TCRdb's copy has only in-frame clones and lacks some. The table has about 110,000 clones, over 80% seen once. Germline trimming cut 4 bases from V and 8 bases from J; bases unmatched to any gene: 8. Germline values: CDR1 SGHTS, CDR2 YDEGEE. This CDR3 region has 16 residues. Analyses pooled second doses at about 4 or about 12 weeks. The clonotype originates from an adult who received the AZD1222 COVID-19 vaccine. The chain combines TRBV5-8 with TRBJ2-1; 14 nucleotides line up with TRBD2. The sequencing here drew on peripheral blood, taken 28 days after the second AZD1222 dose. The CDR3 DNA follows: TGTGCCAGCAGCCCCCTGACTAGCGGGGGGGCTTATGAGCAGTTCTTC. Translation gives CASSPLTSGGAYEQFF.